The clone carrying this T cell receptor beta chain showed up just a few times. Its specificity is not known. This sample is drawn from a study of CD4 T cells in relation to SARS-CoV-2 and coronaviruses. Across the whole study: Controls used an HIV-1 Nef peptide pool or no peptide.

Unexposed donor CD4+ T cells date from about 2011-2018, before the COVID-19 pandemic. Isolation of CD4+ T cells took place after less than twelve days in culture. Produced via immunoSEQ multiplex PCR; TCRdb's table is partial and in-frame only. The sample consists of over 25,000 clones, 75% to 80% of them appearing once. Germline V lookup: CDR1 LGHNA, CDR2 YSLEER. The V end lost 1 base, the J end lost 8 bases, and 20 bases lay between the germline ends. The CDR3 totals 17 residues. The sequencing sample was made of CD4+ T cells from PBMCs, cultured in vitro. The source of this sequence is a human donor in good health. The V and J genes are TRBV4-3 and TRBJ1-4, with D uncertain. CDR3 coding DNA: TGCGCCAGCAGCCAAGGGGGAGGGAAGTGGCCGCAGGAAAAACTGTTTTTT. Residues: CASSQGGGKWPQEKLFF.